This T cell receptor (beta chain) was observed in a study of cytomegalovirus exposure and HLA in healthy donors. Germline V gene lookup returns CDR1 SGHRS and CDR2 YFSETQ. V lost 3 bases to trimming and J lost 4 bases, with 19 bases between them. The CDR3 is 17 residues long. This clone appeared a single time. Antigen specificity is unknown. Study-wide results and limits: Presence/absence analyses assumed roughly uniform sequencing depth across donors, which may not hold. Later findings reportedly placed an Asian-associated ancestry cluster below the approximately 630-donor mean for N-insertions.

This PCR relied on a set of 60 Vbeta primers and 13 Jbeta primers. Sequencing was performed with immunoSEQ multiplex PCR; in TCRdb, only in-frame clones are kept and a portion is missing. The repertoire holds about 170,000 clones, approximately 59% seen once, with over 2.5% in the top ten. Sample: PBMCs. This TCR came from a man in his forties in good health and CMV-seronegative. The chain recombines TRBV5-1 with TRBJ2-2, with TRBD1 as a possible D gene (6 bases). Here the CDR3 reads CASSYVSTGRGTGELFF. CDR3 coding DNA: TGCGCCAGCAGCTACGTTTCGACAGGACGGGGCACCGGGGAGCTGTTTTTT.